This T cell receptor beta chain is from a study of control samples from healthy donors and cancer patients. TCRdb's copy holds only in-frame clones and misses some; the assay was immunoSEQ multiplex PCR. The sample has around 130,000 clones, 90% seen once. This clone was seen just once. The origin of this receptor is a man aged 18-30 years in good health. Sample: blood.

Written as DNA, the CDR3 is TGTGCCAGCAGGTATTATAATTCACCCCTCCACTTT. Protein product: CASRYYNSPLHF. J is TRBJ1-6 and V is TRBV27; D gene uncertain. Germline V gene data show CDR1 as MNHEY and CDR2 as SMNVEV (reference sequence). This CDR3 comprises 12 residues. Trimming removed 6 bases at V and 4 bases at J, with 4 bases between.